The rows below give T cell receptor beta chains drawn from one sample of a study of blood T cell repertoires in COVID-19. Some clones are missing from TCRdb's copy, which holds only in-frame ones; the method was immunoSEQ multiplex PCR. The data hold hundreds of thousands of clones, with around 84% observed a single time. The sequenced sample was PBMCs or T cells enriched from blood (not recorded which). Receptors originate from a man aged 25-40 years with acute COVID-19. CDR3s include the opening cysteine and the closing phenylalanine or tryptophan. A D gene is named only where the DNA matches it firmly. Only part of the rows carry a size: once, few, many, or a class if the clone is expanded.

V gene	clone size	J gene	D gene	CDR3 DNA	CDR3 protein
TRBV7-6	-	TRBJ2-5	-	TGTGCCAGCAGCGGTCTGGTTGAGCAAGAGACCCAGTACTTC	CASSGLVEQETQYF
TRBV6-4	once	TRBJ2-7	-	TGTGCCAGCAGTAGGGGGGGCGAGGTCAGCGAGCAGTACTTC	CASSRGGEVSEQYF
TRBV2	-	TRBJ2-3	TRBD1	TGTGCCAGCAGTGACCAGTCGTCAGGGGGCAGCACAGATACGCAGTATTTT	CASSDQSSGGSTDTQYF
TRBV5-5	-	TRBJ2-1	TRBD1	TGTGCCAGCAGCTTAAATCTCGACAGGGTACGCGATGAGCAGTTCTTC	CASSLNLDRVRDEQFF
TRBV28	few	TRBJ1-2	-	TGTGCCAGCAGTTTAGCCGGGGTTGGCTACACCTTC	CASSLAGVGYTF
TRBV9	-	TRBJ1-2	-	TGTGCCAGCAGCCCAGAGGAGTTCGGCTATGGCTACACCTTC	CASSPEEFGYGYTF
TRBV28	-	TRBJ1-5	-	TGTGCCAGCAGATTTGGCAGGGGTAGCAATCAGCCCCAGCATTTT	CASRFGRGSNQPQHF
TRBV4-2	-	TRBJ2-3	-	TGTGCCAGCAGCCAGGACCGGACTAGCACAGATACGCAGTATTTT	CASSQDRTSTDTQYF
TRBV15	-	TRBJ1-5	-	TGTGCCACCAGCAGAGATATCCAGTCGGGAAATCAGCCCCAGCATTTT	CATSRDIQSGNQPQHF
TRBV7-3	-	TRBJ1-2	-	TGTGCCAGCAGCTTAGCACAGGTCAATGGCTACACCTTC	CASSLAQVNGYTF
TRBV30	-	TRBJ1-5	TRBD1	TGTGCCTGGGCCCAGGGACAGGGCAATCAGCCCCAGCATTTT	CAWAQGQGNQPQHF
TRBV4-2	-	TRBJ1-1	-	TGTGCCAGCAGCCAAGAAGCCAGGGGCGTTCATGAAGCTTTCTTT	CASSQEARGVHEAFF
TRBV9	-	TRBJ2-2	-	TGTGCCAGCAGCGACCGGGGAGAAGGGCCCACCGGGGAGCTGTTTTTT	CASSDRGEGPTGELFF
TRBV19	-	TRBJ2-1	-	TGTGCCAGTAAGGCCGAGAGGGATGAGCAGTTCTTC	CASKAERDEQFF
TRBV25-1	-	TRBJ1-6	TRBD1	TGTGCCAGCACCTTGGGGACAGTTCATTCACCCCTCCACTTT	CASTLGTVHSPLHF
TRBV9	-	TRBJ2-2	TRBD2	TGTGCCAGCAGCGTCAAGCGGGGGGGTTGGAACACCGGGGAGCTGTTTTTT	CASSVKRGGWNTGELFF
TRBV5-1	-	TRBJ2-3	-	TGCGCCAGCAGCTCCCGGACAGAGAACACAGATACGCAGTATTTT	CASSSRTENTDTQYF
TRBV10-3	few	TRBJ2-1	TRBD1	TGTGCCATCAGTCCGGGACAGGGTCCCCTGGAGTTCTTC	CAISPGQGPLEFF
TRBV5-1	-	TRBJ1-6	-	TGCGCCAGCAGCTTCGCAGGAAAGGTCGCACCCCTCCACTTT	CASSFAGKVAPLHF
TRBV18	-	TRBJ1-1	-	TGTGCCAGCTCATTAAGCCGGGACACTGAAGCTTTCTTT	CASSLSRDTEAFF
TRBV25-1	-	TRBJ1-2	-	TGTGCCAGCAGTGAAGCGGGGGGTAACTATGGCTACACCTTC	CASSEAGGNYGYTF
TRBV10-2	-	TRBJ2-1	TRBD1	TGCGCCATTTCCGGGACAGGGGGCTTACCGAGCTCCTACAATGAGCAGTTCTTC	CAISGTGGLPSSYNEQFF
TRBV28	-	TRBJ1-1	TRBD1	TGTGCCAGCACCTCCGAGGACAGGGTGAACACTGAAGCTTTCTTT	CASTSEDRVNTEAFF
TRBV6-1	-	TRBJ1-2	-	TGTGCCAGCAGTGAAGAAAACAGGATAAGAGAGGGCTACACCTTC	CASSEENRIREGYTF
TRBV9	-	TRBJ1-2	TRBD1	TGTGCCAGCAGCGTAGGGACAGGAAATGGCTACACCTTC	CASSVGTGNGYTF
TRBV4-2	-	TRBJ2-7	-	TGTGCCAGCAGCCCCTCAGACAGGCCGAGCTCCTACGAGCAGTACTTC	CASSPSDRPSSYEQYF
TRBV6-5	few	TRBJ2-6	-	TGTGCCAGCAGGGGGCTGGGGGCCAACGTCCTGACTTTC	CASRGLGANVLTF
TRBV28	-	TRBJ1-2	-	TGTGCCAGCGGACAGCGAGGCGGCTACACCTTC	CASGQRGGYTF
TRBV19	-	TRBJ1-1	-	TGTGCCAGTAGTCCCGGGACACCGAACACTGAAGCTTTCTTT	CASSPGTPNTEAFF
TRBV10-2	-	TRBJ2-1	-	TGCGCCAGCAGTGCCCTAGATTCCGGTGAGCAGTTCTTC	CASSALDSGEQFF
TRBV9	once	TRBJ1-1	TRBD1	TGTGCCAGCAGCGTCGGGACAGGAATGAACACTGAAGCTTTCTTT	CASSVGTGMNTEAFF
TRBV25-1	-	TRBJ1-6	TRBD1	TGTGCCAGCAGCGCCCCCGGGACAGGGTCCTCACCCCTCCACTTT	CASSAPGTGSSPLHF
TRBV12-3/TRBV12-4	-	TRBJ2-3	-	TGTGCCAGCAGCGTCACAGATACGCAGTATTTT	CASSVTDTQYF
TRBV15	few	TRBJ2-3	TRBD1	TGTGCCACCAGCACTCGGACAGGCCGGGATACGCAGTATTTT	CATSTRTGRDTQYF
TRBV5-1	-	TRBJ1-4	-	TGCGCCAGCAGCTCGGGGGGGCGTGAAAAACTGTTTTTT	CASSSGGREKLFF
TRBV10-2	-	TRBJ2-1	TRBD2	TGCGCCAGCACCAAGCGGGGGCCCTACAATGAGCAGTTCTTC	CASTKRGPYNEQFF
TRBV30	-	TRBJ2-7	-	TGTGCCTGGGGGGAGGCCGACGAGCAGTACTTC	CAWGEADEQYF
TRBV6-5	-	TRBJ1-2	-	TGTGCCAGCAGTTACTCGTATACTGTAGGCTACACCTTC	CASSYSYTVGYTF
TRBV27	-	TRBJ1-5	-	TGTGCCAGCAGTATGATCGGGACACGAAATCAGCCCCAGCATTTT	CASSMIGTRNQPQHF
TRBV5-4	-	TRBJ1-2	-	TGTGCCAGCACCTCAGCCAGGGAAAACTCCTATGGCTACACCTTC	CASTSARENSYGYTF
TRBV7-3	-	TRBJ2-1	TRBD2	TGTGCCAGCAGCCGCAAAGCTGGACTAGCGAAAAACAATGAGCAGTTCTTC	CASSRKAGLAKNNEQFF
TRBV5-1	once	TRBJ2-5	-	TGCGCCAGCAGCTTGAATGGCGGGGAAGAGACCCAGTACTTC	CASSLNGGEETQYF
TRBV6-5	-	TRBJ1-5	TRBD1	TGTGCCAGCAGAGGACAGGGAAACAATCAGCCCCAGCATTTT	CASRGQGNNQPQHF
TRBV19	once	TRBJ2-1	TRBD1	TGTGCCAGTAGTCCGCCGGGACAGGGGAGGAACAATGAGCAGTTCTTC	CASSPPGQGRNNEQFF
TRBV4-2	-	TRBJ2-2	-	TGTGCCAGCAGTCAGGCTAGCGATACCGGGGAGCTGTTTTTT	CASSQASDTGELFF